The entry that follows covers one TCR beta chain sequence. The source of the sample is a study of blood T cell repertoires in COVID-19. Study at large: Samples representing acute and convalescent COVID-19 were sourced from the United States, Italy and Spain. PBMCs, B-cell-depleted T cells, or T cells provided the cDNA or gDNA that made up the material.

Profiled with immunoSEQ multiplex PCR; TCRdb holds only in-frame clones, not every one. The sample records about 26,000 clones, 80% to 95% being singletons. Per the germline V gene, CDR1 is SGDLS and CDR2 is YYNGEE. The trim removed 2 bases at V and 2 bases at J, leaving 1 base unmatched. The CDR3 runs to 14 residues. The chain recombines TRBV9 with TRBJ2-5, with TRBD2 identical over 9 bases. The sample comprised peripheral blood. This receptor was taken from a human donor in a cohort sampled during active COVID-19. CDR3 nucleotides: TGTGCCAGCAGCGTTACTAGCGGGCAAGAGACCCAGTACTTC. It specifies CASSVTSGQETQYF. The full variable domain, completed using reference TRBV9 and TRBJ2-5, is DSGVTQTPKHLITATGQRVTLRCSPRSGDLSVYWYQQSLDQGLQFLIQYYNGEERAKGNILERFSAQQFPDLHSELNLSSLELGDSALYFCASSVTSGQETQYFGPGTRLLVL.